This T cell receptor beta chain is drawn from a study of cytomegalovirus exposure and HLA in healthy donors. Study outcomes and limitations: Overall, roughly 160 TCR beta chains were annotated as cytomegalovirus-associated. A missense variant in DCLRE1C was later tied to TCR beta V- and J-gene trimming.

A single count supports this clone. Its target is not known. This PCR relied on a set of 60 Vbeta primers and 13 Jbeta primers. Using immunoSEQ multiplex PCR, the repertoire was profiled, and TCRdb retains in-frame clones only, with some absent. This sample has about 60,000 clones, with approximately 63% found just once. Sequenced material: PBMCs. The TCR sequence derives from an older woman in good health and CMV-seropositive.

The CDR3 region has the DNA TGTGCCACCAACCGGGGGGGGGCGAACACTGAAGCTTTCTTT. Protein sequence: CATNRGGANTEAFF. The chain is built from TRBV15 and TRBJ1-1, with a weak D call TRBD1 (6 bases). Looked up from germline, CDR1 is LNHNV and CDR2 is YYDKDF (reference sequence). Trimming cost V 7 bases and J 1 base, with 13 bases left between them. CDR3 size: 14 residues.